The rows below give T cell receptor beta chains drawn from one sample of a study of OX40 agonist ivuxolimab in advanced cancers. Sequencing was performed with immunoSEQ multiplex PCR; in TCRdb, only in-frame clones are kept and a portion is missing. The table has just under 85,000 clones, approximately 88% seen once. Material: CD4+ or CD8+ T cells sorted from blood, obtained in a trial of the OX40 agonist ivuxolimab. These receptors all come from an adult with an advanced solid tumor such as melanoma, head and neck, liver or kidney cancer. Both conserved end residues are trimmed from each CDR3. The order of the fields is D gene, CDR3 length, V gene, CDR3 protein. D genes are given only for firm matches.

d_call: NA
cdr3_length: 13
v_call: TRBV5-1
cdr3_aa: ASSLEGIPKDEQY

d_call: TRBD1
cdr3_length: 13
v_call: TRBV7-2
cdr3_aa: ASSFGRGYTGELF

d_call: NA
cdr3_length: 14
v_call: TRBV5-6
cdr3_aa: ASSLRIFGGQETQY

d_call: NA
cdr3_length: 13
v_call: TRBV6-6
cdr3_aa: ASSSLGTSRDEQF

d_call: NA
cdr3_length: 10
v_call: TRBV7-2
cdr3_aa: ASSLNTNEQF

d_call: NA
cdr3_length: 11
v_call: TRBV10-2
cdr3_aa: ASSQRSAYEQY

d_call: NA
cdr3_length: 11
v_call: TRBV7-3
cdr3_aa: ASSPSRHNEQF

d_call: TRBD1
cdr3_length: 14
v_call: TRBV14
cdr3_aa: ASSQGGTGLAETQY

d_call: TRBD2
cdr3_length: 14
v_call: TRBV7-4
cdr3_aa: ASSSPAGGYVNEQF

d_call: NA
cdr3_length: 11
v_call: TRBV27
cdr3_aa: ASSLLSTGELF

d_call: NA
cdr3_length: 13
v_call: TRBV6-1
cdr3_aa: AAREQGVNTGELF

d_call: NA
cdr3_length: 11
v_call: TRBV14
cdr3_aa: ASSRTRQDTQY

d_call: TRBD1
cdr3_length: 14
v_call: TRBV7-2
cdr3_aa: ASSSWTGLNTGELF

d_call: NA
cdr3_length: 10
v_call: TRBV9
cdr3_aa: ASSVDRGEQF

d_call: NA
cdr3_length: 14
v_call: TRBV30
cdr3_aa: AWKDSRQRSTDTQY

d_call: NA
cdr3_length: 13
v_call: TRBV5-1
cdr3_aa: ASSLGAQGQETQY

d_call: NA
cdr3_length: 10
v_call: TRBV6-5
cdr3_aa: ASRSSPYEQY

d_call: TRBD1
cdr3_length: 17
v_call: TRBV4-1
cdr3_aa: ASSRYLPTGTGGGETQY

d_call: NA
cdr3_length: 12
v_call: TRBV5-6
cdr3_aa: ASSLEGGRYEQY

d_call: TRBD1
cdr3_length: 12
v_call: TRBV11-3
cdr3_aa: ASSSGGVLNIQY

d_call: TRBD2
cdr3_length: 15
v_call: TRBV30
cdr3_aa: AWSVGLAGGYYNEQF

d_call: NA
cdr3_length: 11
v_call: TRBV6-4
cdr3_aa: ASMEGGYNEQF

d_call: TRBD1
cdr3_length: 12
v_call: TRBV6-1
cdr3_aa: ASSPRGTNEKLF

d_call: NA
cdr3_length: 14
v_call: TRBV7-9
cdr3_aa: ASSPEWGVVYGEAF

d_call: NA
cdr3_length: 14
v_call: TRBV13
cdr3_aa: ASSFPIRGRQETQY

d_call: NA
cdr3_length: 13
v_call: TRBV5-1
cdr3_aa: ASSLIQGPYNEQF

d_call: TRBD2
cdr3_length: 14
v_call: TRBV7-2
cdr3_aa: ASSLVSSGFLETQY

d_call: NA
cdr3_length: 11
v_call: TRBV6-5
cdr3_aa: ASTAGGRKGYT

d_call: TRBD1
cdr3_length: 12
v_call: TRBV19
cdr3_aa: ASKAGTGRPTQY

d_call: NA
cdr3_length: 11
v_call: TRBV18
cdr3_aa: ASSPRPTSEAF

d_call: NA
cdr3_length: 11
v_call: TRBV30
cdr3_aa: AWAYGGGYGYT

d_call: TRBD1
cdr3_length: 12
v_call: TRBV11-3
cdr3_aa: ASRPVGQGGEQY

d_call: TRBD1
cdr3_length: 12
v_call: TRBV7-6
cdr3_aa: ASRAGTGTETQY

d_call: NA
cdr3_length: 12
v_call: TRBV30
cdr3_aa: AWSVAGGRQPQH

d_call: NA
cdr3_length: 13
v_call: TRBV2
cdr3_aa: ASSENGRHGPEAF

d_call: NA
cdr3_length: 12
v_call: TRBV7-2
cdr3_aa: ASSLGGIGMPQH

d_call: NA
cdr3_length: 11
v_call: TRBV18
cdr3_aa: ASSPGGRGEQY

d_call: NA
cdr3_length: 11
v_call: TRBV2
cdr3_aa: ARRDSNTGELF

d_call: TRBD1
cdr3_length: 12
v_call: TRBV29-1
cdr3_aa: SVGTGGFTGELF

d_call: NA
cdr3_length: 12
v_call: TRBV27
cdr3_aa: ASDRGYSNQPQH

d_call: NA
cdr3_length: 12
v_call: TRBV28
cdr3_aa: ALKPSAPFYGYT

d_call: NA
cdr3_length: 12
v_call: TRBV6-5
cdr3_aa: ASNAQGNTGELF

d_call: TRBD1
cdr3_length: 13
v_call: TRBV2
cdr3_aa: ASSFQGTEYNEQF

d_call: NA
cdr3_length: 13
v_call: TRBV7-3
cdr3_aa: ASSLAAGLGNEQF

d_call: NA
cdr3_length: 16
v_call: TRBV23-1
cdr3_aa: ASSLRLVVETSTDTQY

d_call: NA
cdr3_length: 12
v_call: TRBV5-1
cdr3_aa: ASSPGPEGYEQY

d_call: TRBD1
cdr3_length: 12
v_call: TRBV14
cdr3_aa: ASSRHRGGNEQF

d_call: TRBD1
cdr3_length: 13
v_call: TRBV2
cdr3_aa: ASSDGQGATDTQY